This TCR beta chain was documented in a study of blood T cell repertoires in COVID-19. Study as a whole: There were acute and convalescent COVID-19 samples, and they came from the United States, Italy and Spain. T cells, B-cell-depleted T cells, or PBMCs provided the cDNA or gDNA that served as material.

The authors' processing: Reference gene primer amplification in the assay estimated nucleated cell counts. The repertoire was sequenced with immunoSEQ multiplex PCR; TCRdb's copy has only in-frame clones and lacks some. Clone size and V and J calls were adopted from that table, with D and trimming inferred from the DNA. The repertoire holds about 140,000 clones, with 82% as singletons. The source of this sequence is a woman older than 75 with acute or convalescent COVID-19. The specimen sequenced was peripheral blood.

CDR3 protein: CASSPGTRSYEQYF. In nucleotides, the CDR3 is TGTGCCAGCAGCCCAGGTACCCGCTCCTACGAGCAGTACTTC. J is TRBJ2-7 and V is TRBV11-2; no clear D. This CDR3 spans 14 amino acids. The V and J ends lost 5 bases and 0 bases respectively, with 11 bases between them. Germline CDR1 reads SGHAT; CDR2 reads FQNNGV. Variable domain in full (rest from reference TRBV11-2 and TRBJ2-7): EAGVAQSPRYKIIEKRQSVAFWCNPISGHATLYWYQQILGQGPKLLIQFQNNGVVDDSQLPKDRFSAERLKGVDSTLKIQPAKLEDSAVYLCASSPGTRSYEQYFGPGTRLTVT.